The 9 T cell receptor beta chains below all came from one sample that was sequenced in a study of cytomegalovirus exposure and HLA in healthy donors (dated by TCRdb to between 2016 and 2019). Libraries were built with the immunoSEQ multiplex PCR assay. For the multiplex PCR, a mixture combining 60 forward primers for TCR Vbeta segments and 13 reverse primers for TCR Jbeta segments was used. TCRdb took over this immuneACCESS table, retaining in-frame rearrangements with V and J assigned. Such tables are incomplete; in checked studies, under half of the missing clones stem from an unresolved V gene, and the remainder is unexplained. The sample records tens of thousands of clones, about nine tenths of which are singletons. Over 10% of the sample is held by the ten biggest clonotypes. Sequencing used PBMCs. The receptor source for this set is a woman aged 35 to 49 in good health and CMV-seropositive.

J is TRBJ2-5 and V is TRBV7-2, with TRBD2 as a possible D gene (7 bases). The CDR3 length is 14 residues. Trimming cost V 2 bases and J 5 bases, with 12 bases left between them. Germline CDR1 reads SGHTA; CDR2 reads FQGNSA. CDR3 sequence: CASSLRRGLETQYF. CDR3 in DNA: TGTGCCAGCAGCTTAAGGCGGGGGCTGGAGACCCAGTACTTC.

The chain has TRBV5-8 and TRBJ1-5; possibly TRBD1 for D (6 bases). The CDR3 is 16 residues long. Per germline, CDR1 SGHTS and CDR2 YDEGEE. The ends were cut back, 4 bases at V and 5 bases at J, with 19 bases in the middle. In DNA form, the CDR3 reads TGTGCCAGCAGCCGACCCGACAGGCGAAACGATCAGCCCCAGCATTTT. Protein: CASSRPDRRNDQPQHF.

Note on this clone: Additional DNA sequences in this sample encode the identical CDR3. The gene calls are TRBV7-9 and TRBJ1-5; D gene ambiguous. Germline CDR1 SEHNR, CDR2 FQNEAQ (reference sequence). The CDR3 is 13 residues long. The V and J ends lost 6 bases and 4 bases respectively, with 10 bases between them. CDR3: CASSYPGNQPQHF. The CDR3 DNA reads as TGTGCCAGCAGTTACCCAGGTAATCAGCCCCAGCATTTT. The variable domain in full, with the rest retrieved from reference TRBV7-9 and TRBJ1-5, is DTGVSQNPRHKITKRGQNVTFRCDPISEHNRLYWYRQTLGQGPEFLTYFQNEAQLEKSRLLSDRFSAERPKGSFSTLEIQRTEQGDSAMYLCASSYPGNQPQHFGDGTRLSIL.

The rearrangement joins TRBV28 to TRBJ2-3; 8 bases match TRBD1. The junction had 5 bases not matched to a gene; V was cut back by 5 bases and J by 7 bases. This CDR3 is built from 13 residues. The germline gives CDR1 MDHEN, CDR2 SYDVKM. This CDR3 is CASSVQGVYTQYF. CDR3 coding DNA: TGTGCCAGCAGTGTACAGGGGGTATATACGCAGTATTTT.

The chain employs TRBV7-9 and TRBJ2-7; D is ambiguous. The CDR3 totals 14 residues. Germline V gene lookup returns CDR1 SEHNR and CDR2 FQNEAQ (reference sequence). Trimming left V 1 base short and J 2 bases short, with 9 bases between. DNA for the CDR3: TGTGCCAGCAGCTTAGTGGTGGCGGCCTACGAGCAGTACTTC. Translating gives CASSLVVAAYEQYF.

The rearrangement joins TRBV9 to TRBJ1-2; possible D gene TRBD1, 5 bases. This CDR3 has 15 amino acids. With 0 bases removed from V and 2 bases from J, the gap between germline ends came to 11 bases. The germline CDR1 and CDR2 sequences are SGDLS and YYNGEE. CDR3 nucleotide sequence: TGTGCCAGCAGCGTAGATGGGGGGAGGAACTATGGCTACACCTTC. Residues: CASSVDGGRNYGYTF.

The V and J genes are TRBV6-5 and TRBJ2-1; a possible D gene is TRBD1 (6 bases). The CDR3 is 14 amino acids. Trimming cost V 8 bases and J 3 bases, with 14 bases left between them. Germline-derived CDR1 and CDR2 are MNHEY and SVGAGI. The CDR3: CASHYGGGYNEQFF. The CDR3 coding sequence is TGTGCCAGCCACTATGGGGGCGGCTACAATGAGCAGTTCTTC.

V gene TRBV6-6 combines with J gene TRBJ2-7; D gene uncertain. Germline V CDR1 and CDR2: MNHNY, SVGAGI (reference sequence). CDR3 size: 12 residues. The V end was cut by 5 bases, the J end by 3 bases, with 8 bases between. CDR3 residues: CASSKNSYEQYF. The DNA of the CDR3 is TGTGCCAGCAGTAAAAACAGCTACGAGCAGTACTTC.

V and J are TRBV6-6 and TRBJ2-3; the match to TRBD2 covers 8 bases. This CDR3 is 13 amino acids long. CDR1 is MNHNY, CDR2 SVGAGI, per germline (reference sequence). V was clipped by 7 bases and J by 8 bases; unmatched bases: 8. The CDR3 DNA sequence: TGTGCCAGCAATCAACGGGGGGGAGGTACGCAGTATTTT. Encoded protein: CASNQRGGGTQYF.